Shown below are 20 T cell receptor beta chains from a single sample sequenced in a study of cytomegalovirus exposure and HLA in healthy donors. The PCR employed 60 Vbeta primers together with 13 Jbeta primers. Repertoires were generated with immunoSEQ multiplex PCR, while TCRdb's copy carries only in-frame clones and drops some. Of about 170,000 clones listed, over 70% are singletons. Material for sequencing was PBMCs. Receptors originate from a female donor in good health and CMV-seronegative.

The chain links TRBV6-1 to TRBJ2-1, with TRBD2 matching over 16 bases. The trim removed 7 bases at V and 6 bases at J, leaving 3 bases unmatched. Germline lookup yields CDR1 MNHNS and CDR2 SASEGT. The CDR3 totals 15 residues. The CDR3 nucleotides read TGTGCCAGCACCGGGACTAGCGGGAGGGTCAATGAGCAGTTCTTC. Residues: CASTGTSGRVNEQFF.

Written as DNA, the CDR3 is TGTGCCAGCAGCGCACTAACCGGGACAGCCTATGGCTACACCTTC. Protein: CASSALTGTAYGYTF. The chain joins TRBV28 to TRBJ1-2; 7 bases line up with TRBD1. CDR3 length: 15 amino acids. Looked up from germline, CDR1 is MDHEN and CDR2 is SYDVKM. The junction had 11 bases not matched to a gene; V was cut back by 6 bases and J by 4 bases.

The chain joins TRBV19 to TRBJ2-5; 9 positions agree with TRBD1. Near its end, the DNA agrees better with TRBJ2-7, so the J call may be wrong. Germline-derived CDR1 and CDR2 are LNHDA and SQIVND (reference sequence). This CDR3 has 15 residues. This CDR3 is CASTPTRGQGYEQYF. In nucleotides, the CDR3 is TGTGCCAGTACCCCTACCCGGGGACAGGGCTACGAGCAGTACTTC.

The CDR3 bases are TGTGCCAGCAGCTTAATGGGTAGCCTAAATGAGCAGTTCTTC. Protein: CASSLMGSLNEQFF. The chain joins TRBV7-3 to TRBJ2-1; D remains ambiguous. The CDR3 spans 14 residues. Germline CDR1 reads SGHTA; CDR2 reads FQGTGA. The V and J ends lost 1 base and 7 bases respectively, with 11 bases between them.

The V and J genes are TRBV23-1 and TRBJ2-5; 8 nucleotides agree with TRBD1. Judging by the DNA end, TRBJ2-7 fits better; the J call may be wrong. Being an ORF, TRBV23-1 has a function that is uncertain. This CDR3 has 17 amino acids. The CDR3 is CASSQPRRGQASYEQYF. The CDR3, as DNA: TGCGCCAGCAGTCAACCACGGAGGGGACAGGCCTCCTACGAGCAGTACTTC.

This clone has just a few counts. J is TRBJ1-1 and V is TRBV6-5, with 9 bases identical to TRBD1. The J segment lost 1 base and the V segment lost 6 bases, leaving 3 bases of the junction unmatched. This CDR3 region has 14 residues. The germline V gene has CDR1 MNHEY and CDR2 SVGAGI. CDR3 nucleotide sequence: TGTGCCAGCAGAAAGGGACAGGGGAACACTGAAGCTTTCTTT. As protein: CASRKGQGNTEAFF.

This clone occurred a few times. This sequence joins TRBV4-1 and TRBJ1-4; the match to TRBD1 covers 9 bases. CDR3 length: 18 amino acids. Germline CDR1 and CDR2: MGHRA and YSYEKL. With 0 bases clipped from V and 11 bases from J, the junction kept 16 bases outside the gene matches. CDR3 sequence reads: CASSQEDRGLEERRKLFF. In DNA, the CDR3 is TGCGCCAGCAGCCAAGAGGACAGGGGTCTGGAAGAGAGGCGGAAACTGTTTTTT.

The chain's CDR3 is CASSKKQGGADTQYF. The CDR3 coding sequence is TGTGCCAGTAGTAAAAAACAGGGAGGGGCAGATACGCAGTATTTT. The rearrangement uses TRBV19 and TRBJ2-3, with D maybe TRBD2 (7 bases). This CDR3 is 15 amino acids long. CDR1 is LNHDA and CDR2 is SQIVND in the germline V gene (reference sequence). V was pared by 4 bases and J by 4 bases, with 15 bases between.

The rearrangement uses TRBV7-6 and TRBJ1-1; no firm D call. V was pared by 5 bases and J by 0 bases, with 10 bases between. The CDR3 extends over 14 amino acids. The germline V gene has CDR1 SGHVS and CDR2 FNYEAQ. As DNA, the CDR3 is TGTGCCAGCAGCCAAAATACAGTGAACACTGAAGCTTTCTTT. This gives the protein CASSQNTVNTEAFF.

The CDR3 bases are TGTGCCAGCAGTTTCCCGGGGTTAGGTTACGAGCAGTACTTC. Protein: CASSFPGLGYEQYF. This sequence joins TRBV28 and TRBJ2-5, with a possible D match to TRBD2 (5 bases). Judging by the DNA end, TRBJ2-7 fits better; the J call may be wrong. CDR1 and CDR2 (germline): MDHEN, SYDVKM. CDR3 length: 14 residues.

This sequence joins TRBV19 and TRBJ2-1; 10 positions match TRBD2. The CDR3 spans 14 residues. CDR1 and CDR2 (germline): LNHDA, SQIVND (reference sequence). The V segment lost 1 base and the J segment 6 bases; nucleotides outside the gene matches: 0. CDR3 nucleotides: TGTGCCAGTAGTATAGCTAGCGGGAGCAATGAGCAGTTCTTC. Translation gives CASSIASGSNEQFF.

The DNA for the CDR3 is TGTGCCACCATGGCCGACAGGAGCTACGAGCAGTACTTC. This codes for CATMADRSYEQYF. The chain links TRBV10-3 to TRBJ2-7; D perhaps matches TRBD1 (6 bases). V lost 10 bases and J 3 bases, leaving 16 bases between the germline ends. The V gene's germline CDR1 is ENHRY and CDR2 SYGVKD. This CDR3 has 13 amino acids.

This chain links TRBV7-2 with TRBJ2-3; no definite D call. CDR1 and CDR2 from the germline V gene are SGHTA and FQGNSA. Trimming cost V 3 bases and J 2 bases, with 9 bases left between them. The CDR3 has 14 amino acids. CDR3 in amino acids: CASSFLGPTDTQYF. CDR3 in DNA: TGTGCCAGCAGCTTCCTTGGGCCCACAGATACGCAGTATTTT.

The CDR3: CASRVTGVEQYF. As DNA, the CDR3 is TGTGCCAGCAGGGTGACAGGGGTCGAGCAGTACTTC. This chain links TRBV2 with TRBJ2-7, with TRBD1 matching 8 bases. The CDR3 extends over 12 amino acids. The germline gives CDR1 SNHLY, CDR2 FYNNEI. With V trimmed by 6 bases and J by 6 bases, 4 bases remained unmatched.

This clone has only a few counts. The chain recombines TRBV6-5 with TRBJ2-7; the match to TRBD2 covers 7 bases. CDR3 length equals 14 residues. Germline V gives CDR1 MNHEY, CDR2 SVGAGI. The V gene end was trimmed by 2 bases and the J gene end by 3 bases; junction bases not matched to a gene: 4. CDR3: CASSYGLGSYEQYF. CDR3 coding DNA: TGTGCCAGCAGTTACGGACTAGGCAGCTACGAGCAGTACTTC.

This clone turned up a few times. The chain carries TRBV4-1 and TRBJ2-5; TRBD1 matches at 8 bases. Judging by the DNA end, TRBJ2-7 fits better; the J call may be wrong. Germline assignment: CDR1 MGHRA and CDR2 YSYEKL. The CDR3 consists of 14 residues. Here the CDR3 DNA reads TGCGCCAGCAGCCAAAGACAGGGGAGCTACGAGCAGTACTTC. It specifies CASSQRQGSYEQYF.

This chain uses TRBV7-8 with TRBJ1-1, with 9 bases aligning to TRBD1. This CDR3 has 12 residues. The V gene end was trimmed by 4 bases and the J gene end by 10 bases; junction bases not matched to a gene: 4. Germline assignment: CDR1 SGHVS and CDR2 FQNEAQ. The CDR3 loop reads CASSSNRGRAFF. CDR3 nucleotides: TGTGCCAGCAGCTCCAACAGGGGGCGAGCTTTCTTT.

The chain has TRBV7-6 and TRBJ2-1; D unresolved. Trimming stripped 3 bases from V and 5 bases from J, with 11 bases between. The CDR3 extends over 14 amino acids. Per germline, CDR1 SGHVS and CDR2 FNYEAQ. For the CDR3, the DNA is TGTGCCAGCAGCTTCGACAACCCCCACAATGAGCAGTTCTTC. Its protein product is CASSFDNPHNEQFF.

The V and J genes are TRBV7-3 and TRBJ2-1; 8 nucleotides line up with TRBD2. The V segment lost 5 bases and the J segment 6 bases; nucleotides outside the gene matches: 12. The CDR3 loop spans 16 amino acids. From germline, CDR1 is SGHTA and CDR2 FQGTGA. The CDR3 reads CASSPQREIVGNEQFF. The CDR3 coding sequence is TGTGCCAGCAGCCCCCAGCGGGAGATCGTTGGCAATGAGCAGTTCTTC.

The chain is built from TRBV2 and TRBJ2-7, with 8 bases lining up with TRBD1. Germline loops: CDR1 SNHLY, CDR2 FYNNEI. The CDR3 has 13 residues. The V gene end was trimmed by 4 bases and the J gene end by 5 bases; junction bases not matched to a gene: 4. The CDR3 bases are TGTGCCAGCAGTGGGGCAGGGGGCGACGAGCAGTACTTC. Translated, it gives CASSGAGGDEQYF.